Following are 26 T cell receptor beta chains from one sample sequenced in a study of glioma-infiltrating T cells. Amplification of TCR alpha and beta CDR3 regions from RNA used iRepertoire nested multiplex PCR. TCRdb reprocessed the multiplex PCR reads with MiXCR, giving one entry per CDR3 protein. The sample includes roughly 130,000 distinct CDR3 sequences, around 23% of them seen just once. The sequencing input was glioma tissue, nonneoplastic brain tissue, or PBMCs (not recorded which). These receptors were collected from a human donor with low-grade glioma or glioblastoma, undergoing nonglioma brain surgery, or in good health (not recorded which).

This clonotype was counted at least ten times. This sequence joins TRBV28 and TRBJ1-4; 9 bases line up with TRBD1. The CDR3 runs to 16 residues. Losses at the gene ends were 3 bases for V and 8 bases for J; bases not matched to a gene: 10. Germline values: CDR1 MDHEN, CDR2 SYDVKM. The CDR3 sequence is CASSLLEGTGYEKLFF. In DNA, the CDR3 is TGTGCCAGCAGTTTGCTCGAGGGGACAGGGTACGAAAAACTGTTTTTT.

The rearrangement links TRBV7-2 to TRBJ2-7; D is perhaps TRBD1 (6 bases). Germline CDR1 SGHTA, CDR2 FQGNSA. Trimming removed 4 bases at V and 5 bases at J, with 21 bases between. The CDR3 consists of 16 residues. DNA for the CDR3: TGTGCCAGCAGCTCCACGGCGCAGGGGCTTATCCACGAGCAGTACGTC. This gives the protein CASSSTAQGLIHEQYV.

A few counts support this clonotype. The chain carries TRBV3-1 and TRBJ1-4, with a weak D call TRBD1 (6 bases). This CDR3 comprises 14 residues. The germline gives CDR1 LGHDT, CDR2 YNNKEL (reference sequence). V lost 3 bases and J lost 5, with 10 bases in between. The CDR3 nucleotides are TGTGCCAGCAGCCAGTGGACAGAAAATGAAAAACTGTTTTTT. It codes for CASSQWTENEKLFF.

This clonotype was recorded many times. The chain uses TRBV12-3 or TRBV12-4 and TRBJ2-1; D possibly corresponds to TRBD2 (6 bases). The CDR3 contains 15 residues. V lost 4 bases and J 1 base, leaving 11 bases between the germline ends. Here the CDR3 DNA reads TGTGCCAGCAGTTCGACTAGATTTTCCTACAATGAGCAGTTCTTC. This sequence encodes CASSSTRFSYNEQFF.

This clonotype has at least ten counts. This chain connects TRBV6-2 or TRBV6-3 to TRBJ1-2; D gene ambiguous. V lost 2 bases and J 5 bases, leaving 3 bases between the germline ends. Looked up from germline, CDR1 is MNHEY and CDR2 is SVGEGT. The CDR3 is made up of 11 amino acids. CDR3 DNA: TGTGCCAGCAGTTACACTTATGGCTACACCTTC. Its translation is CASSYTYGYTF.

J is TRBJ2-3 and V is TRBV7-2, with TRBD2 matching over 9 bases. Losses at the gene ends were 3 bases for V and 7 bases for J; bases not matched to a gene: 11. The CDR3 is made up of 16 amino acids. Germline loops: CDR1 SGHTA, CDR2 FQGNSA. This CDR3 reads CASSFHRGGVPNTQYF. The CDR3 DNA reads as TGTGCCAGCAGCTTCCACCGCGGGGGGGTACCAAATACGCAGTATTTT. Full variable domain (missing parts from reference TRBV7-2 and TRBJ2-3): GAGVSQSPSNKVTEKGKDVELRCDPISGHTALYWYRQSLGQGLEFLIYFQGNSAPDKSGLPSDRFSAERTGGSVSTLTIQRTQQEDSAVYLCASSFHRGGVPNTQYFGPGTRLTVL.

The rearrangement uses TRBV14 and TRBJ2-5, with D maybe TRBD1 (6 bases). V lost 4 bases and J lost 1, with 19 bases in between. CDR1 is SGHDN and CDR2 is FVKESK in the germline V gene. The CDR3 sequence is 17 residues long. In DNA form, the CDR3 reads TGTGCCAGCAGCCCCACCTGGGCAGGGGTGGTCCAAGAGACCCAGTACTTC. It yields the protein CASSPTWAGVVQETQYF.

The chain combines TRBV6-1 with TRBJ2-3; 9 positions agree with TRBD2. V trimming: 7 bases; J trimming: 0 bases; junction bases outside the gene matches: 2. Germline V CDR1 and CDR2: MNHNS, SASEGT. The CDR3 is 14 residues long. For the CDR3, the DNA is TGTGCCAGCACTAGCGGGGCTAGCACAGATACGCAGTATTTT. It codes for CASTSGASTDTQYF.

This clonotype was observed a few times. This rearrangement joins TRBV20-1 to TRBJ2-3, with D possibly TRBD1 on 6 matching bases. V lost 5 bases, J lost 5 bases, and 8 bases lay in between. Germline-derived CDR1 and CDR2 are DFQATT and SNEGSKA (reference sequence). This CDR3 has 11 residues. The CDR3 sequence is CSAVRGDTQYF. For the CDR3, the DNA is TGCAGTGCTGTCAGGGGAGATACGCAGTATTTT.

This clonotype was observed a handful of times. The J gene is TRBJ2-5, the V gene TRBV7-3; no clear D gene. The CDR3 has 12 residues. The V end lost 2 bases, the J end lost 7 bases, and 8 bases lay between the germline ends. Germline loops: CDR1 SGHTA, CDR2 FQGTGA. In nucleotides, the CDR3 is TGTGCCAGCAGCTTAGCAAATAGGACCCAGTACTTC. It specifies CASSLANRTQYF.

Only a few counts were recorded for this clonotype. J is TRBJ2-5 and V is TRBV29-1; D is possibly TRBD2 (5 bases). CDR3 length: 13 amino acids. V gave up 3 bases and J gave up 4 bases, with 12 bases separating them. Germline V CDR1 and CDR2: SQVTM, ANQGSEA. The CDR3 sequence is CSVESGEGETQYF. Written as DNA, the CDR3 is TGCAGCGTTGAGTCCGGCGAGGGAGAGACCCAGTACTTC.

Comment on this clonotype: A clone one base away is much larger, so this may be a read error. The rearrangement links TRBV20-1 to TRBJ1-1; no clear D gene. The CDR3 loop spans 12 amino acids. Per germline, CDR1 DFQATT and CDR2 SNEGSKA (reference sequence). The CDR3 region is CSAARLNTGAFF. CDR3 bases: TGCAGTGCTGCGAGGCTGAACACTGGAGCTTTCTTT.

CDR3 DNA: TGTGCCAGCAGCCCGGTCAGACGCGAGAAACTGTTTTTT. Translated, it gives CASSPVRREKLFF. The chain recombines TRBV14 with TRBJ1-4; D uncertain. The CDR3 is made up of 13 amino acids. The V gene lost 4 bases and the J gene lost 11 bases, with 14 bases spanning the gap. CDR1 SGHDN and CDR2 FVKESK come from the germline V gene.

DNA of the CDR3: TGTGCCAGCAGTGAAAACATGGGTTATCGTGGCTACACCTTC. Encoded protein: CASSENMGYRGYTF. This chain connects TRBV6-1 to TRBJ1-2, with D uncertain. CDR1 and CDR2 (germline): MNHNS, SASEGT. The CDR3 covers 14 residues. V lost 2 bases, J lost 7 bases, and 14 bases lay in between.

This clonotype was recorded a few times. The V call is TRBV18, the J call TRBJ2-3; 11 positions agree with TRBD2. The CDR3 runs to 16 residues. Germline assignment: CDR1 KGHSH and CDR2 LQKENI. V shed 6 bases, J shed 7 bases, and the junction held 12 bases outside the gene matches. The CDR3 DNA is TGTGCCAGCTCCCCTACGACTAGCGGGATGATGAATACGCAGTATTTT. Translating it yields CASSPTTSGMMNTQYF.

The chain is built from TRBV7-2 and TRBJ2-1; the D is unclear. The CDR3 is made up of 14 amino acids. From germline, CDR1 is SGHTA and CDR2 FQGNSA. Trimming took off 7 bases at V and 8 bases at J, with 18 bases between the two ends. CDR3: CASTRARLDHEQFF. The CDR3 nucleotides are TGTGCCAGCACCCGGGCCCGGCTAGACCATGAGCAGTTCTTC.

This clonotype has a handful of counts. This chain links TRBV19 with TRBJ1-1; 8 bases fit TRBD1. V lost 5 bases and J lost 5; bases outside the gene matches: 10. The CDR3 has 15 residues. Germline CDR1 LNHDA, CDR2 SQIVND (reference sequence). CDR3 loop: CASSLPDRVGTEAFF. CDR3 coding DNA: TGTGCCAGTAGTCTGCCGGACAGGGTCGGTACTGAAGCTTTCTTT. Full variable domain (remainder filled in from reference TRBV19 and TRBJ1-1): DGGITQSPKYLFRKEGQNVTLSCEQNLNHDAMYWYRQDPGQGLRLIYYSQIVNDFQKGDIAEGYSVSREKKESFPLTVTSAQKNPTAFYLCASSLPDRVGTEAFFGQGTRLTVV.

This clonotype was detected a few times. The CDR3 spells CSARDPRYREKLFF. The CDR3 DNA reads TGCAGTGCTAGAGATCCCCGGTACCGGGAAAAACTGTTTTTT. V usage is TRBV20-1 and J usage is TRBJ1-4; D call uncertain. Germline-derived CDR1 and CDR2 are DFQATT and SNEGSKA (reference sequence). CDR3 size: 14 residues. V was shortened by 0 bases and J by 8 bases, with 13 bases between the two germline ends.

V gene TRBV5-4 combines with J gene TRBJ2-3, with D perhaps matching TRBD1 (5 bases). CDR1 and CDR2 from the germline V gene are SGHNT and YYREEE (reference sequence). The CDR3 runs to 16 residues. The germline V and J ends were trimmed by 4 bases and 3 bases, with 18 bases remaining between them. The CDR3: CASSPGSVGQTDTQYF. DNA of the CDR3: TGTGCCAGCAGCCCAGGGTCAGTAGGTCAAACAGATACGCAGTATTTT.

This clonotype was counted at least ten times. The chain uses TRBV20-1 and TRBJ2-5; D remains ambiguous. The germline V gene encodes CDR1 DFQATT and CDR2 SNEGSKA (reference sequence). The V end was cut by 6 bases, the J end by 2 bases, with 10 bases between. The CDR3 runs 12 residues. CDR3 bases: TGCAGTGCCGCTAGGGCACAAGAGACCCAGTACTTC. Translated: CSAARAQETQYF.

The V and J genes are TRBV7-9 and TRBJ1-1; D may be TRBD1 (5 bases). CDR1 SEHNR and CDR2 FQNEAQ come from the germline V gene (reference sequence). V was shortened by 5 bases and J by 1 base, with 14 bases between the two germline ends. The length of the CDR3 is 15 residues. CDR3 residues: CASSRQGTGNTEAFF. Written as DNA, the CDR3 is TGTGCCAGCAGCAGACAAGGGACGGGGAACACTGAAGCTTTCTTT. Together with reference TRBV7-9 and TRBJ1-1, the CDR3 gives the full variable domain: DTGVSQNPRHKITKRGQNVTFRCDPISEHNRLYWYRQTLGQGPEFLTYFQNEAQLEKSRLLSDRFSAERPKGSFSTLEIQRTEQGDSAMYLCASSRQGTGNTEAFFGQGTRLTVV.

This clonotype was recorded many times. This rearrangement joins TRBV20-1 to TRBJ1-2; maybe TRBD1 (6 bases). This CDR3 region has 18 residues. Germline assignment: CDR1 DFQATT and CDR2 SNEGSKA (reference sequence). The ends were cut back, 0 bases at V and 1 base at J, with 21 bases in the middle. Here the CDR3 DNA reads TGCAGTGCTAGAGATGATCAAATACCGGGACACAATAACTATGGCTACACCTTC. This codes for CSARDDQIPGHNNYGYTF.

This clonotype occurred a few times. Its ends do not fully match the called genes, so a read error is possible. This chain joins TRBV29-1 and TRBJ1-1; D gene uncertain. The V gene's germline CDR1 is SQVTM and CDR2 ANQGSEA. The length of the CDR3 is 12 residues. CDR3 loop: CSIDVNSPQYYF. CDR3 coding DNA: TGCAGCATTGACGTTAACAGCCCCCAATACTACTTT.

On this clonotype: Germline and junction disagree at one end, which may indicate a read error. This chain uses TRBV12-3 or TRBV12-4 with TRBJ2-1, with D perhaps matching TRBD1 or TRBD2 (6 bases each). The CDR3 is 15 residues long. The CDR3 coding sequence is TGTGCCATCAGTGTGTCGAGCAGGGGAGGTGATGAGCAGTTCTTC. It yields the protein CAISVSSRGGDEQFF.

A note on this clonotype: The CDR3 ends on some other residue instead of the conserved phenylalanine or tryptophan, so this is likely a read error. The chain joins TRBV20-1 to TRBJ1-2; TRBD1 agrees at 7 bases. Per germline, CDR1 DFQATT and CDR2 SNEGSKA (reference sequence). V shed 3 bases, J shed 3 bases, and the junction held 7 bases outside the gene matches. CDR3 length: 14 residues. CDR3 region: CSASPQGTDYGYTL. The CDR3 DNA reads as TGCAGTGCTAGTCCACAAGGGACAGACTATGGCTACACCTTA.

This chain joins TRBV20-1 and TRBJ2-5; 11 nucleotides match TRBD1. The germline V gene has CDR1 DFQATT and CDR2 SNEGSKA (reference sequence). V was clipped by 4 bases and J by 4 bases; unmatched bases: 8. The CDR3 runs to 15 residues. CDR3 bases: TGCAGTGCTACCATCCGGGACAGGGGGATAGAGACCCAGTACTTC. It is translated as CSATIRDRGIETQYF.